This TCR beta chain stems from a study of T-cell reconstitution after alpha-beta-depleted transplantation in children. The germline CDR1 and CDR2 sequences are SGDLS and YYNGEE. This CDR3 comprises 15 residues. V lost 0 bases to trimming and J lost 0 bases, with 10 bases between them. Construction of the TCRbeta library involved unique molecular identifiers. TCRdb recomputed calls from the PCR reads with MiXCR, one row per CDR3 protein. Among fewer than 400,000 distinct CDR3 sequences listed, around 20% were seen once. The TCR comes from a male patient younger than 18 who had a stem cell transplant for acute lymphoblastic leukemia, so the T cells may come from the graft donor. The chain carries TRBV9 and TRBJ2-7; D possibly corresponds to TRBD1 (6 bases). The sequences come from PBMCs, mostly from graft donor cells, collected 180 days after TCRalphabeta/CD19-depleted stem cell transplant. CDR3 bases: TGTGCCAGCAGCGTAGGACAGGCTAGCTCCTACGAGCAGTACTTC. Translated: CASSVGQASSYEQYF. Full variable domain (missing parts from reference TRBV9 and TRBJ2-7): DSGVTQTPKHLITATGQRVTLRCSPRSGDLSVYWYQQSLDQGLQFLIQYYNGEERAKGNILERFSAQQFPDLHSELNLSSLELGDSALYFCASSVGQASSYEQYFGPGTRLTVT.